This TCR beta chain emerged from a study of response to subunit inactivated influenza vaccine. Overall study results and limits: Authors suggested each seasonal influenza vaccination recruits few new T cells.

With respect to this clonotype: The antigen is not known.

One entry per CDR3 protein, called by TCRdb with MiXCR from the RT-PCR reads. Seen here are roughly 500,000 distinct CDR3 sequences, approximately 17% observed once, and the top ten hold about 3%. Here the sequenced sample was CD4+ T cells sorted from PBMCs, taken around 2 years after vaccination. The TCR was taken from a man in his fifties or sixties who received an inactivated influenza vaccine.

This CDR3 is CASSRTGTNTEAFF. In nucleotides, the CDR3 is TGTGCCAGCAGTAGGACAGGGACCAACACTGAAGCTTTCTTT. The rearrangement joins TRBV27 to TRBJ1-1, with 8 bases lining up with TRBD1. CDR3 length: 14 amino acids. Germline values: CDR1 MNHEY, CDR2 SMNVEV (reference sequence). Trimming removed 5 bases from V and 2 bases from J; junction bases left unmatched: 4.